This paragraph covers one T cell receptor (beta chain) sequence. The authors' processing: Estimation of nucleated cell counts relied on the amplification of reference gene primers. Data came from immunoSEQ multiplex PCR; TCRdb stores just in-frame clones and leaves some out. The V and J calls and clone size come from that table; D and trimming were worked out from the DNA. The table shows under 200,000 clones, with 65% to 90% occurring only once. This sample stems from a study of blood T cell repertoires in COVID-19. The overall study: From T cells, B-cell-depleted T cells, or PBMCs came the material, which was cDNA or gDNA.

The receptor was derived from a woman aged 60-75 years with acute COVID-19. Sequencing was carried out using PBMCs or T cells enriched from blood (not recorded which).

Written as DNA, the CDR3 is TGTGCCAGCAGCTTGGAAGGGGGACAGATGAACACTGAAGCTTTCTTT. This gives the protein CASSLEGGQMNTEAFF. V gene TRBV5-4 combines with J gene TRBJ1-1; 7 bases map to TRBD1. The CDR3 extends over 16 amino acids. The junction had 5 bases not matched to a gene; V was cut back by 0 bases and J by 0 bases. Germline-derived CDR1 and CDR2 are SGHNT and YYREEE (reference sequence).